The rows below give T cell receptor beta chains drawn from one sample of a study of blood T cell repertoires in COVID-19. Method: immunoSEQ multiplex PCR; TCRdb's copy keeps in-frame clones and lacks some. This sample has approximately 100,000 clones, with 75% to 90% found just once. The sample comprised peripheral blood. The source is an older woman with acute or convalescent COVID-19. The CDR3 runs from the conserved cysteine through the conserved F or W. The D gene is left open where the match is weak. Size tells how often a clone was seen (once, few, many) or the class of an expanded clone, and some rows leave it out.

J gene: TRBJ1-1; D gene: NA; V gene: TRBV29-1; clone size: NA; CDR3 protein: CSGGGVNTEAFF; CDR3 DNA: TGCAGCGGGGGGGGAGTGAACACTGAAGCTTTCTTT
J gene: TRBJ1-2; D gene: TRBD1; V gene: TRBV27; clone size: NA; CDR3 protein: CASSLLQGAPSYTF; CDR3 DNA: TGTGCCAGCAGTTTGTTACAGGGGGCTCCAAGCTACACCTTC
J gene: TRBJ2-5; D gene: TRBD1; V gene: TRBV10-1; clone size: NA; CDR3 protein: CASSESLASRTGLKTQYF; CDR3 DNA: TGCGCCAGCAGTGAGTCATTGGCCTCCCGGACAGGGCTGAAGACCCAGTACTTC
J gene: TRBJ2-3; D gene: NA; V gene: TRBV11-2; clone size: NA; CDR3 protein: CASSLVDGVSQYF; CDR3 DNA: TGTGCCAGCAGCTTAGTTGACGGGGTATCGCAGTATTTT
J gene: TRBJ1-6; D gene: TRBD1; V gene: TRBV28; clone size: NA; CDR3 protein: CASSSQGYNSPLHF; CDR3 DNA: TGTGCCAGCAGTTCACAGGGGTATAATTCACCCCTCCACTTT
J gene: TRBJ2-2; D gene: TRBD2; V gene: TRBV6-6; clone size: NA; CDR3 protein: CASREGTTSGELFF; CDR3 DNA: TGTGCCAGCAGAGAGGGGACTACCTCCGGGGAGCTGTTTTTT
J gene: TRBJ1-2; D gene: TRBD1; V gene: TRBV28; clone size: NA; CDR3 protein: CASSLSGVDRWNYGYTF; CDR3 DNA: TGTGCCAGCAGTTTATCCGGAGTGGACAGGTGGAACTATGGCTACACCTTC
J gene: TRBJ2-7; D gene: NA; V gene: TRBV28; clone size: NA; CDR3 protein: CASIKAGGFYEQYF; CDR3 DNA: TGTGCCAGCATCAAGGCAGGGGGGTTCTACGAGCAGTACTTC
J gene: TRBJ2-1; D gene: TRBD2; V gene: TRBV7-9; clone size: NA; CDR3 protein: CASSLVGRANNEQFF; CDR3 DNA: TGTGCCAGCAGCTTAGTCGGGAGGGCCAACAATGAGCAGTTCTTC
J gene: TRBJ1-5; D gene: TRBD1; V gene: TRBV2; clone size: few; CDR3 protein: CASSGTGDNQPQHF; CDR3 DNA: TGTGCCAGCAGCGGGACAGGGGACAATCAGCCCCAGCATTTT
J gene: TRBJ1-5; D gene: TRBD1; V gene: TRBV24-1; clone size: NA; CDR3 protein: CATSDPRTGSNQPQHF; CDR3 DNA: TGTGCCACCAGTGACCCCAGGACAGGGAGCAATCAGCCCCAGCATTTT
J gene: TRBJ1-2; D gene: NA; V gene: TRBV28; clone size: NA; CDR3 protein: CASIRGMANYGYTF; CDR3 DNA: TGTGCCAGCATACGGGGAATGGCTAACTATGGCTACACCTTC
J gene: TRBJ1-2; D gene: NA; V gene: TRBV10-2; clone size: NA; CDR3 protein: CASSETGNGYTF; CDR3 DNA: TGCGCCAGCAGTGAGACAGGGAATGGCTACACCTTC
J gene: TRBJ2-2; D gene: TRBD1; V gene: TRBV5-1; clone size: once; CDR3 protein: CASKAGTDSTGELFF; CDR3 DNA: TGCGCCAGCAAGGCCGGGACAGACTCTACCGGGGAGCTGTTTTTT
J gene: TRBJ2-1; D gene: NA; V gene: TRBV7-3; clone size: NA; CDR3 protein: CASSSRGFPPNEQFF; CDR3 DNA: TGTGCCAGCAGCTCCCGGGGGTTCCCACCTAATGAGCAGTTCTTC
J gene: TRBJ2-2; D gene: TRBD2; V gene: TRBV18; clone size: NA; CDR3 protein: CASSPDFLAASTGELFF; CDR3 DNA: TGTGCCAGCTCACCGGATTTCCTAGCGGCAAGCACCGGGGAGCTGTTTTTT
J gene: TRBJ2-7; D gene: NA; V gene: TRBV11-3; clone size: NA; CDR3 protein: CASSLQGSYEQYF; CDR3 DNA: TGTGCCAGCAGCTTGCAGGGATCCTACGAGCAGTACTTC
J gene: TRBJ2-7; D gene: TRBD2; V gene: TRBV27; clone size: NA; CDR3 protein: CASTGKGLGPYEQYF; CDR3 DNA: TGTGCCAGCACCGGCAAGGGACTAGGGCCCTACGAGCAGTACTTC
J gene: TRBJ1-1; D gene: NA; V gene: TRBV5-1; clone size: NA; CDR3 protein: CASSQTDLNTEAFF; CDR3 DNA: TGCGCCAGCAGCCAGACAGACTTGAACACTGAAGCTTTCTTT
J gene: TRBJ2-1; D gene: TRBD2; V gene: TRBV19; clone size: NA; CDR3 protein: CASSRLAGGLEPYNEQFF; CDR3 DNA: TGTGCCAGTAGCAGACTAGCGGGAGGGCTGGAGCCCTACAATGAGCAGTTCTTC
J gene: TRBJ1-2; D gene: NA; V gene: TRBV3-1/TRBV3-2; clone size: NA; CDR3 protein: CASSQGGAGAYGYTF; CDR3 DNA: TGTGCCAGCAGCCAAGGAGGGGCAGGGGCCTATGGCTACACCTTC
J gene: TRBJ1-1; D gene: NA; V gene: TRBV6-5; clone size: NA; CDR3 protein: CASTPTLGTEHEAFF; CDR3 DNA: TGTGCCAGCACCCCCACTTTAGGCACAGAACATGAAGCTTTCTTT
J gene: TRBJ2-1; D gene: NA; V gene: TRBV15; clone size: NA; CDR3 protein: CATSREGTGRNEQFF; CDR3 DNA: TGTGCCACCAGCAGAGAGGGAACAGGAAGGAATGAGCAGTTCTTC
J gene: TRBJ1-3; D gene: NA; V gene: TRBV7-2; clone size: NA; CDR3 protein: CASSLAWRGNTIYF; CDR3 DNA: TGTGCCAGCAGCTTAGCTTGGCGGGGGAACACCATATATTTT
J gene: TRBJ2-7; D gene: NA; V gene: TRBV6-6; clone size: NA; CDR3 protein: CASNHLANSEQYF; CDR3 DNA: TGTGCCAGCAACCATTTAGCAAACTCCGAGCAGTACTTC
J gene: TRBJ2-1; D gene: TRBD1; V gene: TRBV24-1; clone size: NA; CDR3 protein: CATSDRRDRNYNEQFF; CDR3 DNA: TGTGCCACCAGTGATCGCAGGGACAGAAACTACAATGAGCAGTTCTTC